What follows are 25 T cell receptor beta chains derived from one specimen sequenced in a study of control samples from healthy donors and cancer patients. The table came from immunoSEQ multiplex PCR; TCRdb's copy has only in-frame clones and leaves some out. The sample lists about 180,000 clones, almost 90% occurring once. The source material was blood. Receptor source: a woman between 45 and 60 years old in good health.

The chain links TRBV19 to TRBJ2-7; D may be TRBD1 or TRBD2 (5 bases each). This CDR3 is built from 16 residues. Between the trimmed V and J ends, which lost 6 bases and 3 bases, there was a span of 21 bases. Germline CDR1 and CDR2: LNHDA and SQIVND (reference sequence). The CDR3 is CASSSLGTRTGYEQYF. The CDR3 DNA follows: TGTGCCAGTAGCTCCCTGGGGACCCGCACGGGCTACGAGCAGTACTTC.

The V call is TRBV3-1 (or the pseudogene TRBV3-2), the J call TRBJ1-5; D is uncertain. CDR1 and CDR2 from the germline V gene are LGHDT and YNNKEL (reference sequence). The CDR3 spans 15 residues. Trimming shortened V by 1 base and J by 3 bases, and 10 bases separated the two germline ends. The CDR3 DNA reads TGTGCCAGCAGCCAAGGGCCAGCCGACAATCAGCCCCAGCATTTT. Amino acids: CASSQGPADNQPQHF.

About this clone: This same CDR3 is encoded by further DNA sequences in the sample. The genes are TRBV9 and TRBJ2-3; possibly TRBD2 for D (5 bases). The CDR3 contains 14 residues. V lost 0 bases, J lost 2 bases, and 7 bases lay in between. CDR1 is SGDLS, CDR2 YYNGEE, per germline. CDR3 amino acids: CASSVGRATDTQYF. The CDR3, as DNA: TGTGCCAGCAGCGTAGGGCGGGCCACAGATACGCAGTATTTT.

The CDR3 DNA follows: TGTGCCAGCAGTTTCCAGAGGTCGAACACTGAAGCTTTCTTT. It is translated as CASSFQRSNTEAFF. The V and J genes are TRBV27 and TRBJ1-1; D is undetermined. The germline CDR1 and CDR2 sequences are MNHEY and SMNVEV (reference sequence). V lost 3 bases to trimming and J lost 1 base, with 9 bases between them. The CDR3 consists of 14 residues.

This chain links TRBV6-6 with TRBJ1-2; a possible D gene is TRBD1 (6 bases). Trimming took 10 bases from V and 8 from J, leaving 20 bases between them. The CDR3 length is 13 residues. Germline CDR1 and CDR2: MNHNY and SVGAGI (reference sequence). The CDR3 loop reads CATLQGQRRGYTF. The CDR3 nucleotides read TGTGCCACACTACAGGGCCAGAGACGAGGCTACACCTTC.

The chain links TRBV18 to TRBJ1-1; no definite D call. This CDR3 comprises 13 residues. The V end was cut by 4 bases, the J end by 0 bases, with 6 bases between. Germline V CDR1 and CDR2: KGHSH, LQKENI. The CDR3 DNA follows: TGTGCCAGCTCACAGTATTTGAACACTGAAGCTTTCTTT. Its protein product is CASSQYLNTEAFF.

CDR3 loop: CASSHPGQGAGGYTF. In DNA form, the CDR3 reads TGCGCCAGCAGCCACCCGGGACAGGGGGCCGGAGGCTACACCTTC. This chain links TRBV4-3 with TRBJ1-2; 12 positions agree with TRBD1. The V segment lost 3 bases and the J segment 8 bases; nucleotides outside the gene matches: 7. CDR1 and CDR2 from the germline V gene are LGHNA and YSLEER. The CDR3 has 15 amino acids.

The chain combines TRBV3-1 (or the pseudogene TRBV3-2) with TRBJ1-6, with 7 bases matching TRBD1. V trimming: 2 bases; J trimming: 10 bases; junction bases outside the gene matches: 11. The CDR3 runs to 16 residues. Germline lookup yields CDR1 LGHDT and CDR2 YNNKEL (reference sequence). The CDR3, as DNA: TGTGCCAGCAGCCAACGAGTGACAGGGCAAGGATCACCCCTCCACTTT. Residues: CASSQRVTGQGSPLHF.

This chain connects TRBV6-1 to TRBJ1-1; D might be TRBD1 (5 bases). Per the germline V gene, CDR1 is MNHNS and CDR2 is SASEGT. The CDR3 sequence is 16 residues long. Deletions cut 2 bases from V and 0 bases from J, with 13 bases between. CDR3 amino acids: CASSEIGGIMNTEAFF. In DNA form, the CDR3 reads TGTGCCAGCAGTGAAATCGGGGGTATCATGAACACTGAAGCTTTCTTT.

The V gene is TRBV19, the J gene TRBJ2-2; 9 positions match TRBD1. Germline V gene data show CDR1 as LNHDA and CDR2 as SQIVND (reference sequence). The CDR3 is 18 residues long. With 7 bases clipped from V and 5 bases from J, the junction kept 17 bases outside the gene matches. As DNA, the CDR3 is TGTGCCAGTAAAACCTCTTCCGGGACAGGGAAGAAGACCGGGGAGCTGTTTTTT. It encodes CASKTSSGTGKKTGELFF.

V is TRBV20-1 and J is TRBJ1-1; weak D call: TRBD1 (5 bases). The CDR3 sequence is 9 residues long. Trimming shortened V by 7 bases and J by 10 bases, and 10 bases separated the two germline ends. Germline values: CDR1 DFQATT, CDR2 SNEGSKA (reference sequence). CDR3 residues: CSVGQGAFF. DNA for the CDR3: TGCAGTGTAGGGCAGGGAGCTTTCTTT.

This CDR3 reads CASTRGGGELFF. The CDR3 DNA reads TGTGCCAGCACCCGGGGCGGCGGGGAGCTGTTTTTT. V is TRBV3-1 (or the pseudogene TRBV3-2) and J is TRBJ2-2; possibly TRBD1 or TRBD2 for D (5 bases each). Trimming cost V 7 bases and J 7 bases, with 10 bases left between them. This CDR3 spans 12 amino acids. Germline CDR1 reads LGHDT; CDR2 reads YNNKEL (reference sequence).

This clone was picked up a small number of times. The J gene is TRBJ1-6, the V gene TRBV5-1, with a weak D call TRBD1 (5 bases). The CDR3 runs 15 residues. Trimming shortened V by 0 bases and J by 6 bases, and 10 bases separated the two germline ends. Germline V CDR1 and CDR2: SGHRS, YFSETQ. The CDR3 nucleotides are TGCGCCAGCAGCTTGGCACCGACAGCTAATTCACCCCTCCACTTT. This codes for CASSLAPTANSPLHF.

This clone was counted once. The rearrangement uses TRBV28 and TRBJ1-2; 8 nucleotides align to TRBD1. The J segment lost 1 base and the V segment lost 6 bases, leaving 7 bases of the junction unmatched. CDR1 is MDHEN and CDR2 is SYDVKM in the germline V gene. CDR3 length: 15 amino acids. The CDR3 reads CASSRGQGINYGYTF. Here the CDR3 DNA reads TGTGCCAGCAGCCGAGGACAGGGAATTAACTATGGCTACACCTTC.

The V gene is TRBV5-1, the J gene TRBJ2-3, with TRBD2 identical over 7 bases. CDR1 and CDR2 from the germline V gene are SGHRS and YFSETQ. This CDR3 has 14 residues. The trim removed 5 bases at V and 0 bases at J, leaving 3 bases unmatched. The CDR3 here is CASRTAGSTDTQYF. The CDR3 DNA follows: TGCGCCAGCAGGACAGCGGGGAGCACAGATACGCAGTATTTT.

This chain uses TRBV3-1 (or the pseudogene TRBV3-2) with TRBJ1-1; no clear D. The ends were cut back, 4 bases at V and 1 base at J, with 7 bases in the middle. Germline CDR1 reads LGHDT; CDR2 reads YNNKEL (reference sequence). The CDR3 covers 13 residues. The CDR3 loop is CASSPRGNTEAFF. The CDR3 nucleotides are TGTGCCAGCAGCCCACGTGGGAACACTGAAGCTTTCTTT.

The chain combines TRBV25-1 with TRBJ2-5, with TRBD2 matching over 8 bases. The junction had 6 bases not matched to a gene; V was cut back by 2 bases and J by 4 bases. The CDR3 runs 15 residues. Germline assignment: CDR1 MGHDK and CDR2 SYGVNS. The CDR3 region has the DNA TGTGCCAGCAGTGAAACGGGGGGGCCGTTAGAGACCCAGTACTTC. The encoded protein is CASSETGGPLETQYF. Full variable domain (rest looked up from reference TRBV25-1 and TRBJ2-5): EADIYQTPRYLVIGTGKKITLECSQTMGHDKMYWYQQDPGMELHLIHYSYGVNSTEKGDLSSESTVSRIRTEHFPLTLESARPSHTSQYLCASSETGGPLETQYFGPGTRLLVL.

The V gene is TRBV15, the J gene TRBJ1-2, with D uncertain. This CDR3 comprises 15 residues. Looked up from germline, CDR1 is LNHNV and CDR2 is YYDKDF (reference sequence). The germline V and J ends were trimmed by 4 bases and 3 bases, with 15 bases remaining between them. The chain's CDR3 is CATSKEGTSDYGYTF. In nucleotides, the CDR3 is TGTGCCACCAGCAAAGAGGGAACTAGTGACTATGGCTACACCTTC. The full variable domain, completed using reference TRBV15 and TRBJ1-2, is DAMVIQNPRYQVTQFGKPVTLSCSQTLNHNVMYWYQQKSSQAPKLLFHYYDKDFNNEADTPDNFQSRRPNTSFCFLDIRSPGLGDTAMYLCATSKEGTSDYGYTFGSGTRLTVV.

The V and J genes are TRBV10-2 and TRBJ2-6; D is ambiguous. CDR1 is WSHSY, CDR2 SAAADI, per germline. This CDR3 spans 15 amino acids. V was cut by 2 bases and J by 2 bases, with 7 bases left in between. The CDR3: CASSEIPPGANVLTF. CDR3 sequence (DNA): TGCGCCAGCAGTGAGATCCCCCCTGGGGCCAACGTCCTGACTTTC.

This chain uses TRBV30 with TRBJ1-4; possible D gene TRBD1, 5 bases. The CDR3 runs 13 residues. Between the trimmed V and J ends, which lost 7 bases and 7 bases, there was a span of 16 bases. Germline V lookup: CDR1 GTSNPN, CDR2 SVGIG (reference sequence). CDR3 nucleotides: TGTGCCTCTTGGGGAGGGGCCAGTGAAAAACTGTTTTTT. The encoded protein is CASWGGASEKLFF.

The J gene is TRBJ2-1, the V gene TRBV9, with a weak D call TRBD2 (6 bases). V shed 1 base and J shed 9 bases, with 20 bases lying between them. The CDR3 is 16 amino acids. The germline V gene encodes CDR1 SGDLS and CDR2 YYNGEE. This CDR3 reads CASSVRTGEFMGEQFF. As DNA, the CDR3 is TGTGCCAGCAGCGTACGAACGGGAGAGTTTATGGGTGAGCAGTTCTTC.

This clone was recorded once. This chain links TRBV15 with TRBJ1-2; 7 positions agree with TRBD1. The CDR3 spans 15 residues. Germline trimming cut 2 bases from V and 6 bases from J; bases unmatched to any gene: 9. Per the germline V gene, CDR1 is LNHNV and CDR2 is YYDKDF (reference sequence). The CDR3 coding sequence is TGTGCCACCAGCAGACTCGACAGGGTGGCGGATGGCTACACCTTC. Residues: CATSRLDRVADGYTF.

V is TRBV11-3 and J is TRBJ1-1, with D tentatively TRBD1 (5 bases). The CDR3 totals 13 residues. Germline CDR1 SGHNT, CDR2 YENEEA. Trimming took 3 bases from V and 8 from J, leaving 13 bases between them. The CDR3 reads CASSFTSWGEAFF. The CDR3 DNA reads TGTGCCAGCAGCTTTACCTCCTGGGGGGAAGCTTTCTTT. Supplemented by reference TRBV11-3 and TRBJ1-1, the full variable domain reads EAGVVQSPRYKIIEKKQPVAFWCNPISGHNTLYWYLQNLGQGPELLIRYENEEAVDDSQLPKDRFSAERLKGVDSTLKIQPAELGDSAVYLCASSFTSWGEAFFGQGTRLTVV.

The CDR3 DNA follows: TGTGCCTGGACCTGGGGGCTCTTAAACACTGAAGCTTTCTTT. Translated: CAWTWGLLNTEAFF. This sequence joins TRBV30 and TRBJ1-1; D may be TRBD1 (6 bases). The V end was cut by 4 bases, the J end by 2 bases, with 14 bases between. The CDR3 totals 14 residues. The V gene's germline CDR1 is GTSNPN and CDR2 SVGIG (reference sequence). The whole variable domain, filled in from reference TRBV30 and TRBJ1-1, reads SQTIHQWPATLVQPVGSPLSLECTVEGTSNPNLYWYRQAAGRGLQLLFYSVGIGQISSEVPQNLSASRPQDRQFILSSKKLLLSDSGFYLCAWTWGLLNTEAFFGQGTRLTVV.

The CDR3 loop is CASSSSGPTDTQYF. DNA of the CDR3: TGTGCCAGCAGTTCTAGCGGGCCCACAGATACGCAGTATTTT. This sequence joins TRBV6-5 and TRBJ2-3, with 8 nucleotides matching TRBD2. Germline V gene sequence: CDR1 MNHEY, CDR2 SVGAGI. There are 14 residues in the CDR3. J gave up 2 bases and V 4 bases, and 2 bases lay outside the gene matches.